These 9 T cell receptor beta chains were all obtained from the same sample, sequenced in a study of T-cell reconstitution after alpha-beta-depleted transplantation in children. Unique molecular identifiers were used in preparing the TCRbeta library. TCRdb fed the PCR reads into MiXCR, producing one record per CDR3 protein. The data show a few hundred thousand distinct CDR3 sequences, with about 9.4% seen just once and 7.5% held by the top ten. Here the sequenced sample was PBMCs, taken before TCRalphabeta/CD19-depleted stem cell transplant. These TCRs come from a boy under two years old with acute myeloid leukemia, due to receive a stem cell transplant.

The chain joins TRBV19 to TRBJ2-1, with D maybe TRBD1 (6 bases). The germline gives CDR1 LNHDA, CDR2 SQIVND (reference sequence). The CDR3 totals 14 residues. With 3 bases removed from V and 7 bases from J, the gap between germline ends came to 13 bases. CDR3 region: CASSIRYRVNEQFF. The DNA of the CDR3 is TGTGCCAGTAGTATTAGGTACAGGGTGAATGAGCAGTTCTTC.

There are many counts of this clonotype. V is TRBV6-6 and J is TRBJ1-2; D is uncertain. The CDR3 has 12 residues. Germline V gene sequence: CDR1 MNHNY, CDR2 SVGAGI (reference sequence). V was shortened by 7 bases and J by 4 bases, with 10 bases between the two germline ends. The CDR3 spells CASTHSIYGYTF. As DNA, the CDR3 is TGTGCCAGCACCCACAGCATCTATGGCTACACCTTC.

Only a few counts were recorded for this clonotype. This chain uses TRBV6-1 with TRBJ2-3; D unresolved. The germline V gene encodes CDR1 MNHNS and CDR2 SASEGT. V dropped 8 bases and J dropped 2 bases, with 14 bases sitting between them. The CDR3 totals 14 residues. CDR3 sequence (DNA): TGTGCCAGCTTGGGTTGGGGTTCCACAGATACGCAGTATTTT. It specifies CASLGWGSTDTQYF.

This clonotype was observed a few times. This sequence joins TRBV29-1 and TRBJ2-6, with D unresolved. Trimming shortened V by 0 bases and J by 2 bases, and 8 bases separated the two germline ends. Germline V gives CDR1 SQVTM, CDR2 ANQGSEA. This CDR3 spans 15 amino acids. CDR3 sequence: CSVEDRGTGANVLTF. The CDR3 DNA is TGCAGCGTTGAAGATCGTGGGACTGGGGCCAACGTCCTGACTTTC. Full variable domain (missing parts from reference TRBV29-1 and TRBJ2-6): SAVISQKPSRDICQRGTSLTIQCQVDSQVTMMFWYRQQPGQSLTLIATANQGSEATYESGFVIDKFPISRPNLTFSTLTVSNMSPEDSSIYLCSVEDRGTGANVLTFGAGSRLTVL.

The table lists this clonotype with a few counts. CDR3 DNA sequence: TGCAGTCAGACTAGCGGAGGGTACCAAGAGACCCAGTACTTC. It is translated as CSQTSGGYQETQYF. The chain has TRBV20-1 and TRBJ2-5; 9 nucleotides align to TRBD2. The CDR3 has 14 residues. Germline-derived CDR1 and CDR2 are DFQATT and SNEGSKA (reference sequence). V dropped 8 bases and J dropped 0; count of bases not matched to a gene: 7.

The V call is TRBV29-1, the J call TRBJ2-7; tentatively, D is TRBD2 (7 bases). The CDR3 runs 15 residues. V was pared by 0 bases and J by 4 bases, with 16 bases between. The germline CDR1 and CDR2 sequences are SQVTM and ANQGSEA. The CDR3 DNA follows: TGCAGCGTTGAAGATAGGGGGGGGCTAAGGTACGAGCAGTACTTC. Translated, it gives CSVEDRGGLRYEQYF.

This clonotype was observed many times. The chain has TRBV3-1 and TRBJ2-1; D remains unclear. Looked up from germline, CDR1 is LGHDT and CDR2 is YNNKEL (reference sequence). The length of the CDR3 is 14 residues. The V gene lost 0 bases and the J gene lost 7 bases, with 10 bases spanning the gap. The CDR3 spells CASSQDLVENEQFF. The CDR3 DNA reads TGTGCCAGCAGCCAAGATTTAGTAGAGAATGAGCAGTTCTTC.

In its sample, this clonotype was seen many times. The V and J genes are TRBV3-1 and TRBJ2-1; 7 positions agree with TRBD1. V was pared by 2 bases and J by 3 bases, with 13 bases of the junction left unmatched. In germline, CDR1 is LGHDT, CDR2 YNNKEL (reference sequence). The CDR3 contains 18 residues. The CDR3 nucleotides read TGTGCCAGCAGCCAAAGGTGGCAGGACAGGAGCTACTACAATGAGCAGTTCTTC. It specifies CASSQRWQDRSYYNEQFF.

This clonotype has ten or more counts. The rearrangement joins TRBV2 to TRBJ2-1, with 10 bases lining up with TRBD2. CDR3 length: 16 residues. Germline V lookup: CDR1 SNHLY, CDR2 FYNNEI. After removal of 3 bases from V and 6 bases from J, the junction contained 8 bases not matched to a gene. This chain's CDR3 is CASSDPGTSVGNEQFF. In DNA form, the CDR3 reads TGTGCCAGCAGTGACCCCGGGACTAGCGTCGGCAATGAGCAGTTCTTC.